The T cell receptor (beta chain) described here comes from a study of human T cells and chemical hapten exposure. The sample's time point: patch test 1, 2 weeks after DPC sensitization. Stated treatment: therapeutic diphenylcyclopropenone sensitization with weekly scalp DPC. This CDR3 has 15 amino acids. V was cut by 6 bases and J by 0 bases, with 14 bases left in between. Germline CDR1 ENHRY, CDR2 SYGVKD. Individual cDNA molecules received unique molecular identifiers in the library. TCRdb processed the RACE reads anew with MiXCR; each CDR3 protein has one entry. Here the sample spans some 350,000 distinct CDR3 sequences, around 7% being singletons. Only a few counts were recorded for this clonotype. No antigen is known for it. Findings and caveats of the study: The count of PT1 expanded TCRs correlated positively with patch test score.

This specimen consisted of whole blood, obtained in connection with sensitization to the hapten diphenylcyclopropenone (DPC). This receptor was taken from a woman aged 18-30 years with alopecia areata. Some clones in this sample may be carry-over from other donors' samples. The chain uses TRBV10-3 and TRBJ1-1; D is undetermined. This CDR3 reads CAISARATMNTEAFF. In DNA form, the CDR3 reads TGTGCCATCAGCGCACGTGCCACGATGAACACTGAAGCTTTCTTT.